This T cell receptor beta chain emerged from a study of monozygotic twins with inflammatory bowel disease. Study-wide results and limits: Clonotype sharing was lower in IBD patients than healthy twins, most markedly with disease activity.

UMIs were attached via template switching, each with a 6-nucleotide sample barcode. TCRdb reprocessed the 5' RACE reads and reports one entry per CDR3 protein, with no DNA. This sample lists 300,000 to 400,000 distinct CDR3 sequences; its ten largest clones have approximately 2%. In the case of this clonotype: The antigen is undetermined.

Germline V gene sequence: CDR1 DFQATT, CDR2 SNEGSKA (reference sequence). The CDR3 has 14 amino acids. V and J are TRBV20-1 and TRBJ2-3; TCRdb gives TRBD2 as the D gene, but with no DNA this cannot be confirmed. The origin of this receptor is a human donor with ulcerative colitis or Crohn's disease, or a healthy co-twin of an affected twin (not recorded which). Sequenced sample: blood. CDR3 amino acids: CSAGVLRTPDTQYF.